This T cell receptor beta chain was captured in a study of T-cell reconstitution after alpha-beta-depleted transplantation in children. Unique molecular identifiers featured in how the TCRbeta library was prepared. TCRdb called the PCR reads again in MiXCR, with one record for every CDR3 protein. The sample yields about 400,000 distinct CDR3 sequences, about an eighth seen once. The ends were cut back, 6 bases at V and 2 bases at J, with 17 bases in the middle. This CDR3 has 14 amino acids. The germline V gene has CDR1 DFQATT and CDR2 SNEGSKA (reference sequence). This clonotype was counted at least ten times.

This clonotype was sampled from a human donor who donated a stem cell graft to a child with Fanconi anemia. This specimen consisted of PBMCs, obtained from the stem cell graft. This chain links TRBV20-1 with TRBJ2-7, with D uncertain. For the CDR3, the DNA is TGCAGTGCAGGACGTGACGCCCGTCCCTACGAGCAGTACTTC. This codes for CSAGRDARPYEQYF.